A single sample gave rise to the 20 T cell receptor beta chains below, sequenced in a study of human T cells and chemical hapten exposure. MiXCR, run by TCRdb on the RACE reads, gives a single entry per CDR3 protein. The data show about 120,000 distinct CDR3 sequences, with roughly 12% seen just once and roughly 2.3% held by the top ten. Time point defined: patch test 3, about 24 weeks after DPC sensitization. Treatment reported: therapeutic diphenylcyclopropenone sensitization with weekly scalp DPC. This specimen was whole blood, taken in connection with sensitization to the hapten diphenylcyclopropenone (DPC). These receptors were obtained from a woman aged 50 to 60 with alopecia areata. Some clones in this sample may be carry-over from other donors' samples.

This clonotype has at least ten counts. The genes are TRBV20-1 and TRBJ2-1; D possibly corresponds to TRBD2 (6 bases). The V and J ends lost 0 bases and 7 bases respectively, with 16 bases between them. Germline CDR1 reads DFQATT; CDR2 reads SNEGSKA (reference sequence). The CDR3 loop spans 15 amino acids. The chain's CDR3 is CSARDREVALNEQFF. The CDR3 nucleotides read TGCAGTGCTAGAGATAGGGAGGTAGCCCTAAATGAGCAGTTCTTC.

This clonotype was observed a few times. This rearrangement joins TRBV20-1 to TRBJ2-1; TRBD2 agrees at 9 bases. CDR3 length equals 16 residues. From germline, CDR1 is DFQATT and CDR2 SNEGSKA (reference sequence). Losses at the gene ends were 0 bases for V and 3 bases for J; bases not matched to a gene: 6. CDR3 nucleotides: TGCAGTGCTAGAGAAACCCAGCGGGGGGTCTACAATGAGCAGTTCTTC. Translated: CSARETQRGVYNEQFF.

This clonotype was counted many times. The rearrangement links TRBV5-4 to TRBJ2-3; 14 bases are a match to TRBD2. Germline trimming cut 4 bases from V and 6 bases from J; bases unmatched to any gene: 7. Germline loops: CDR1 SGHNT, CDR2 YYREEE (reference sequence). This CDR3 has 16 amino acids. As DNA, the CDR3 is TGTGCCAGCAGCGGGGGACTAGCGGGAGAGGGGGATACGCAGTATTTT. Amino acid sequence: CASSGGLAGEGDTQYF. The full variable domain, with the rest looked up from reference TRBV5-4 and TRBJ2-3, is ETGVTQSPTHLIKTRGQQVTLRCSSQSGHNTVSWYQQALGQGPQFIFQYYREEENGRGNFPPRFSGLQFPNYSSELNVNALELDDSALYLCASSGGLAGEGDTQYFGPGTRLTVL.

In this sample, this clonotype turned up many times. The chain uses TRBV20-1 and TRBJ2-7; 7 nucleotides align to TRBD1. The junction had 4 bases not matched to a gene; V was cut back by 5 bases and J by 0 bases. The CDR3 length is 13 residues. In germline, CDR1 is DFQATT, CDR2 SNEGSKA (reference sequence). CDR3 in amino acids: CSADRAISYEQYF. CDR3 DNA sequence: TGCAGTGCTGACAGGGCCATCTCCTACGAGCAGTACTTC.

In this sample, this clonotype turned up a few times. This chain uses TRBV29-1 with TRBJ2-7, with D possibly matching TRBD2 (6 bases). The CDR3 is 11 residues long. CDR1 is SQVTM and CDR2 is ANQGSEA in the germline V gene. The V and J ends lost 5 bases and 9 bases respectively, with 14 bases between them. The CDR3 DNA follows: TGCAGCGTTTTTGAGGGCGGGGTGCAGTACTTC. Amino acid sequence: CSVFEGGVQYF.

In its sample, this clonotype was seen many times. V usage is TRBV11-3 and J usage is TRBJ1-1; D unresolved. The ends were cut back, 3 bases at V and 3 bases at J, with 8 bases in the middle. The germline V gene has CDR1 SGHNT and CDR2 YENEEA. CDR3 length: 13 amino acids. The CDR3, as DNA: TGTGCCAGCAGCTTGGGCAGACACACTGAAGCTTTCTTT. It encodes CASSLGRHTEAFF.

This chain links TRBV12-3 or TRBV12-4 with TRBJ1-4, with 9 bases identical to TRBD1. This CDR3 spans 16 amino acids. Trimming at V came to 2 bases and at J to 3 bases, leaving 4 bases not matched to a gene. Here the CDR3 DNA reads TGTGCCAGCAGTTTAACAGGGGGCAGGTCTAATGAAAAACTGTTTTTT. Its protein is CASSLTGGRSNEKLFF.

This clonotype was recorded at least ten times. The chain carries TRBV29-1 and TRBJ2-3; the D gene is possibly TRBD2 (5 bases). The germline CDR1 and CDR2 sequences are SQVTM and ANQGSEA. V lost 4 bases and J 3 bases, leaving 14 bases between the germline ends. This CDR3 has 14 amino acids. CDR3 protein: CSVAWGVGTDTQYF. CDR3 sequence (DNA): TGCAGCGTTGCTTGGGGAGTCGGAACAGATACGCAGTATTTT.

V is TRBV7-2 and J is TRBJ1-5; D unresolved. This CDR3 has 13 residues. Trimming took 2 bases from V and 5 from J, leaving 7 bases between them. The V gene's germline CDR1 is SGHTA and CDR2 FQGNSA. The CDR3 DNA follows: TGTGCCAGCAGCTTATATCGGGATCAGCCCCAGCATTTT. Translated, it gives CASSLYRDQPQHF.

This clonotype was counted many times. The chain employs TRBV11-3 and TRBJ2-3, with 9 bases lining up with TRBD2. CDR1 and CDR2 from the germline V gene are SGHNT and YENEEA. The V gene end was trimmed by 3 bases and the J gene end by 5 bases; junction bases not matched to a gene: 9. The CDR3 is 16 residues long. CDR3 sequence reads: CASSLVASGVVDTQYF. The CDR3 DNA is TGTGCCAGCAGCTTGGTGGCTAGCGGGGTGGTAGATACGCAGTATTTT.

V usage is TRBV6-1 and J usage is TRBJ2-3; D might be TRBD1 (6 bases). The CDR3 consists of 15 residues. Germline loops: CDR1 MNHNS, CDR2 SASEGT. Trimming took 5 bases from V and 4 from J, leaving 16 bases between them. This CDR3 reads CASSSDRYDSDTQYF. CDR3 nucleotide sequence: TGTGCCAGCAGTTCCGACAGGTACGATTCAGATACGCAGTATTTT.

There are many counts of this clonotype. V and J are TRBV20-1 and TRBJ2-5; maybe TRBD1 (5 bases). Trimming removed 4 bases at V and 2 bases at J, with 11 bases between. This CDR3 spans 13 amino acids. Germline-derived CDR1 and CDR2 are DFQATT and SNEGSKA (reference sequence). The chain's CDR3 is CSAKQDPQETQYF. CDR3 nucleotide sequence: TGCAGTGCTAAACAGGATCCTCAAGAGACCCAGTACTTC.

This clonotype has a count of ten or more. The rearrangement uses TRBV5-1 and TRBJ2-5; the D is unclear. V was clipped by 1 base and J by 1 base, with 5 bases between them. Germline V lookup: CDR1 SGHRS, CDR2 YFSETQ. CDR3 size: 13 residues. CDR3 in DNA: TGCGCCAGCAGCTTGTCAGGCCAAGAGACCCAGTACTTC. It codes for CASSLSGQETQYF.

This clonotype was observed a handful of times. The J gene is TRBJ2-1, the V gene TRBV20-1; 12 bases fit TRBD2. CDR3 length: 14 residues. Per the germline V gene, CDR1 is DFQATT and CDR2 is SNEGSKA (reference sequence). V shed 7 bases and J 6 bases; nucleotides not matched to a gene: 7. The CDR3 spells CSGKLAGGANEQFF. The CDR3 DNA follows: TGCAGTGGCAAACTAGCGGGGGGCGCCAATGAGCAGTTCTTC.

The chain links TRBV3-1 to TRBJ1-5; D may be TRBD1 (5 bases). V was clipped by 5 bases and J by 10 bases, with 18 bases between them. CDR3 length: 14 amino acids. Germline V gene data show CDR1 as LGHDT and CDR2 as YNNKEL (reference sequence). DNA for the CDR3: TGTGCCAGCAGCGAAACAGGTTTAAGTCCTCCCCAGCATTTT. It encodes CASSETGLSPPQHF. Full variable domain (outside the CDR3, taken from reference TRBV3-1 and TRBJ1-5): DTAVSQTPKYLVTQMGNDKSIKCEQNLGHDTMYWYKQDSKKFLKIMFSYNNKELIINETVPNRFSPKSPDKAHLNLHINSLELGDSAVYFCASSETGLSPPQHFGDGTRLSIL.

This clonotype was seen a few times. The chain combines TRBV3-1 with TRBJ1-2, with D hard to call. V was shortened by 5 bases and J by 4 bases, with 14 bases between the two germline ends. There are 14 residues in the CDR3. From germline, CDR1 is LGHDT and CDR2 YNNKEL (reference sequence). CDR3 DNA: TGTGCCAGCAGCGCTAAGGTGGAGATCTATGGCTACACCTTC. Protein product: CASSAKVEIYGYTF. Full variable domain (rest looked up from reference TRBV3-1 and TRBJ1-2): DTAVSQTPKYLVTQMGNDKSIKCEQNLGHDTMYWYKQDSKKFLKIMFSYNNKELIINETVPNRFSPKSPDKAHLNLHINSLELGDSAVYFCASSAKVEIYGYTFGSGTRLTVV.

V usage is TRBV29-1 and J usage is TRBJ2-6; possible D gene TRBD1, 6 bases. This CDR3 contains 15 residues. Trimming removed 4 bases from V and 0 bases from J, with 10 bases in between. Germline CDR1 is SQVTM and CDR2 is ANQGSEA. The CDR3 sequence is CSVGTGISGANVLTF. The CDR3, as DNA: TGCAGCGTTGGAACAGGGATCTCTGGGGCCAACGTCCTGACTTTC.

This clonotype was picked up a small number of times. The V call is TRBV2, the J call TRBJ2-3, with a tentative D call TRBD1 (5 bases). This CDR3 region has 15 residues. V gave up 2 bases and J gave up 4 bases, with 13 bases separating them. CDR1 and CDR2 from the germline V gene are SNHLY and FYNNEI. The CDR3 spells CASSERGGVSDTQYF. The CDR3 DNA is TGTGCCAGCAGTGAAAGGGGTGGAGTGTCAGATACGCAGTATTTT.

This chain connects TRBV6-5 to TRBJ2-3; TRBD1 matches at 9 bases. There are 14 residues in the CDR3. Trimming cost V 4 bases and J 1 base; bases outside gene matches: 0. Germline CDR1 is MNHEY and CDR2 is SVGAGI. The CDR3 coding sequence is TGTGCCAGCAGTTGGGACAGGGGCACAGATACGCAGTATTTT. The encoded protein is CASSWDRGTDTQYF.

V and J are TRBV5-1 and TRBJ2-5; D might be TRBD1 or TRBD2, each matching 5 bases. This CDR3 spans 14 amino acids. CDR1 is SGHRS and CDR2 is YFSETQ in the germline V gene. Trimming cost V 1 base and J 5 bases, with 12 bases left between them. The CDR3 is CASSLNGAHETQYF. In DNA form, the CDR3 reads TGCGCCAGCAGCTTGAACGGGGCGCATGAGACCCAGTACTTC.